This entry lists 12 T cell receptor beta chains sequenced from one sample in a study of early T cells in non-severe SARS-CoV-2 infection. One entry per CDR3 protein results from TCRdb running MiXCR on the 5' RACE reads. The sample shows tens of thousands of distinct CDR3 sequences, approximately 15% of them seen only once. Sequences were obtained from whole blood. The receptor source for this set is an adult who was a healthcare worker with PCR-confirmed SARS-CoV-2 infection or an uninfected control (not recorded which).

This clonotype has a single count. This chain links TRBV5-1 with TRBJ2-1, with TRBD2 identical over 12 bases. The V gene end was trimmed by 4 bases and the J gene end by 4 bases; junction bases not matched to a gene: 3. The germline V gene encodes CDR1 SGHRS and CDR2 YFSETQ. The CDR3 sequence is 15 residues long. CDR3: CASSRLAGEYNEQFF. In DNA, the CDR3 is TGCGCCAGCAGCCGACTAGCGGGAGAGTACAATGAGCAGTTCTTC.

The chain carries TRBV7-8 and TRBJ1-5; D is unclear. The CDR3 has 13 amino acids. V lost 5 bases and J lost 4, with 9 bases in between. Germline CDR1 and CDR2: SGHVS and FQNEAQ. CDR3 nucleotide sequence: TGTGCCAGCAGCCTAGACGGGAATCAGCCCCAGCATTTT. It is translated as CASSLDGNQPQHF. Combining the CDR3 with reference TRBV7-8 and TRBJ1-5 gives the whole variable domain GAGVSQSPRYKVAKRGQDVALRCDPISGHVSLFWYQQALGQGPEFLTYFQNEAQLDKSGLPSDRFFAERPEGSVSTLKIQRTQQEDSAVYLCASSLDGNQPQHFGDGTRLSIL.

This clonotype was recorded at least ten times. The V call is TRBV2, the J call TRBJ1-2, with TRBD1 identical over 7 bases. The CDR3 is 15 amino acids. CDR1 SNHLY and CDR2 FYNNEI come from the germline V gene. V lost 0 bases and J lost 3; bases outside the gene matches: 4. This CDR3 is CASSEASGQHYGYTF. CDR3 DNA sequence: TGTGCCAGCAGTGAAGCGTCGGGACAGCACTATGGCTACACCTTC.

V usage is TRBV6-2 or TRBV6-3 and J usage is TRBJ2-2; a possible D gene is TRBD1 (6 bases). V lost 3 bases to trimming and J lost 3 bases, with 14 bases between them. The CDR3 loop spans 16 amino acids. CDR1 and CDR2 (germline): MNHEY, SVGEGT. CDR3 DNA: TGTGCCAGCAGTTATAGTGGGACACTAGACACCGGGGAGCTGTTTTTT. Translating it yields CASSYSGTLDTGELFF.

The sample holds many counts of this clonotype. This chain joins TRBV7-2 and TRBJ2-1; 8 nucleotides align to TRBD2. Unmatched junction bases numbered 1, after V lost 4 bases and J lost 5 bases. The CDR3 has 13 amino acids. CDR1 is SGHTA, CDR2 FQGNSA, per germline. CDR3 DNA: TGTGCCAGCAGCTCGGGACTAGACAATGAGCAGTTCTTC. Encoded protein: CASSSGLDNEQFF.

This chain connects TRBV28 to TRBJ2-5; D ambiguous. CDR1 is MDHEN, CDR2 SYDVKM, per germline. The CDR3 consists of 11 residues. Trimming shortened V by 8 bases and J by 4 bases, and 8 bases separated the two germline ends. As DNA, the CDR3 is TGTGCCAGCGGCAGGTTAGAGACCCAGTACTTC. Translated, it gives CASGRLETQYF.

The chain uses TRBV6-6 and TRBJ1-5; D possibly corresponds to TRBD1 (5 bases). The CDR3 spans 15 residues. Per the germline V gene, CDR1 is MNHNY and CDR2 is SVGAGI (reference sequence). V was pared by 6 bases and J by 4 bases, with 16 bases between. The CDR3 nucleotides are TGTGCCAGCAGCGGACACCGGGGACCTAATCAGCCCCAGCATTTT. This sequence encodes CASSGHRGPNQPQHF.

In this sample, this clonotype turned up many times. The rearrangement joins TRBV28 to TRBJ1-2; TRBD1 might be the D (5 bases). CDR1 and CDR2 (germline): MDHEN, SYDVKM. This CDR3 spans 13 amino acids. Trimming took 7 bases from V and 5 from J, leaving 14 bases between them. This chain's CDR3 is CASNSFEGYGYTF. In nucleotides, the CDR3 is TGTGCCAGCAATAGTTTTGAGGGGTATGGCTACACCTTC.

V is TRBV11-2 and J is TRBJ2-5, with 12 nucleotides matching TRBD2. The CDR3 runs to 15 residues. Per germline, CDR1 SGHAT and CDR2 FQNNGV. The V gene end was trimmed by 6 bases and the J gene end by 4 bases; junction bases not matched to a gene: 6. The CDR3 DNA sequence: TGTGCCAGCAGGCGACTAGCGGGAGTACGAGAGACCCAGTACTTC. Translated, it gives CASRRLAGVRETQYF.

The table lists this clonotype with a few counts. The chain links TRBV28 to TRBJ2-5, with a tentative D call TRBD1 (5 bases). From germline, CDR1 is MDHEN and CDR2 SYDVKM. The germline V and J ends were trimmed by 10 bases and 2 bases, with 17 bases remaining between them. The length of the CDR3 is 14 residues. In nucleotides, the CDR3 is TGTGCCACCTCCGACAGCCAAGGTCAAGAGACCCAGTACTTC. Translation gives CATSDSQGQETQYF.

The rearrangement joins TRBV6-1 to TRBJ1-2; unclear D gene. Trimming left V 2 bases short and J 8 bases short, with 6 bases between. Germline lookup yields CDR1 MNHNS and CDR2 SASEGT. This CDR3 has 11 residues. The chain's CDR3 is CASSEYFGYTF. CDR3 DNA: TGTGCCAGCAGTGAATACTTCGGCTACACCTTC.

This clonotype was found many times. The chain has TRBV5-4 and TRBJ2-3; D gene uncertain. V shed 4 bases and J shed 4 bases, with 13 bases lying between them. Germline lookup yields CDR1 SGHNT and CDR2 YYREEE (reference sequence). This CDR3 has 14 amino acids. For the CDR3, the DNA is TGTGCCAGCAGCCTAGACCGTACGTCAGATACGCAGTATTTT. As protein: CASSLDRTSDTQYF.